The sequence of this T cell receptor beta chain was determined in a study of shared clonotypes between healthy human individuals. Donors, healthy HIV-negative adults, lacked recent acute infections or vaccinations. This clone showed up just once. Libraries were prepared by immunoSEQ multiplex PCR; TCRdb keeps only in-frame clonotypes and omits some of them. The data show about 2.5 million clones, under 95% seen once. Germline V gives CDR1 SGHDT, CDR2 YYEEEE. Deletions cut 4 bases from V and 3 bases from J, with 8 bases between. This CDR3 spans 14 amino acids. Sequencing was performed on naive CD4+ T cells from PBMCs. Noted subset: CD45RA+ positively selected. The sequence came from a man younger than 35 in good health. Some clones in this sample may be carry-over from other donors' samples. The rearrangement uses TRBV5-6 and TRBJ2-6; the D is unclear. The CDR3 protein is CASSRTVGANVLTF. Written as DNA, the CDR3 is TGTGCCAGCAGCCGAACGGTTGGGGCCAACGTCCTGACTTTC.